This TCR beta chain originates from a study of cytomegalovirus exposure and HLA in healthy donors. The CDR3 is made up of 15 amino acids. J lost 9 bases, V lost 7 bases, and 13 bases had no gene match. The germline gives CDR1 SGHDN, CDR2 FVKESK. The protocol was immunoSEQ multiplex PCR, while the TCRdb copy is restricted to in-frame clones and leaves out a portion. This table has 98,000 or so clones, 90% to 96% appearing once. This clonotype was sampled from a woman under 30 in good health and CMV-seronegative. The J gene is TRBJ2-1, the V gene TRBV14, with 9 positions matching TRBD1. What was sequenced was PBMCs. In DNA form, the CDR3 reads TGTGCCAGCAAGGGGTCCGGGACAGGGTACGGTGAGCAGTTCTTC. This gives the protein CASKGSGTGYGEQFF.